This T cell receptor (beta chain) comes out of a study of blood T cell repertoires in COVID-19. The overall study: Sample material is recorded as cDNA or gDNA derived from T cells, B-cell-depleted T cells, or PBMCs.

Authors' data handling: How many nucleated cells were present was estimated from reference gene primer amplification. TCRdb's table, derived via immunoSEQ multiplex PCR, lists solely in-frame clones and lacks some. The V and J calls and clone size come from that table; D and trimming were worked out from the DNA. The sample holds about 90,000 clones; around 72% are singletons and the top ten take around an eighth. This CDR3 contains 16 residues. The V segment lost 4 bases and the J segment 4 bases; nucleotides outside the gene matches: 6. The germline V gene encodes CDR1 SGHRS and CDR2 YFSETQ. V gene TRBV5-1 combines with J gene TRBJ2-2; TRBD1 matches 11 bases. Input material: peripheral blood. This clonotype originated in a woman aged 80 or over with acute or convalescent COVID-19. The CDR3 nucleotides are TGCGCCAGCAGCGGGACCGGGACAGGGGGCACCGGGGAGCTGTTTTTT. Translated: CASSGTGTGGTGELFF.